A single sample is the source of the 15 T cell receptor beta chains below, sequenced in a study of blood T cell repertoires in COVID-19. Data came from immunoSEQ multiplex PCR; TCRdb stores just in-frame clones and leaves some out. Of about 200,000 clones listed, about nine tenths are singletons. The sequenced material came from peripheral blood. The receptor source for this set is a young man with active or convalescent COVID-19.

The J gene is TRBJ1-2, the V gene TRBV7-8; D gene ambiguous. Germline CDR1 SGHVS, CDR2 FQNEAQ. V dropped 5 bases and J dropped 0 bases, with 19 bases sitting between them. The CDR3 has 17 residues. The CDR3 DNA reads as TGTGCCAGCAGCCCGGGGAGCTACTTGAACGCTAACTATGGCTACACCTTC. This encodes CASSPGSYLNANYGYTF.

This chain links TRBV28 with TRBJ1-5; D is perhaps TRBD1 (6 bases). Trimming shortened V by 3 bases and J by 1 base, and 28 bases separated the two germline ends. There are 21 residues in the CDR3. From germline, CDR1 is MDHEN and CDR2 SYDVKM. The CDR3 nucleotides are TGTGCCAGCAGTTTGGCAAGTCCGGGACACCTAGTACCCCCGAGCAATCAGCCCCAGCATTTT. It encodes CASSLASPGHLVPPSNQPQHF.

The CDR3 loop reads CASSELAGVINTEAFF. Written as DNA, the CDR3 is TGTGCCAGCAGTGAATTGGCAGGGGTGATAAACACTGAAGCTTTCTTT. The chain recombines TRBV2 with TRBJ1-1; weak D call: TRBD1 (6 bases). Germline V CDR1 and CDR2: SNHLY, FYNNEI. Trimming took off 2 bases at V and 2 bases at J, with 15 bases between the two ends. The CDR3 covers 16 residues.

The CDR3, as DNA: TGTGCCAGCAGTCGCGACGGACAGGGAAAAAATGAGCAGTTCTTC. Translating it yields CASSRDGQGKNEQFF. The chain carries TRBV6-5 and TRBJ2-1; 8 bases align to TRBD1. This CDR3 has 15 amino acids. Looked up from germline, CDR1 is MNHEY and CDR2 is SVGAGI. The ends lost 5 bases at V and 7 bases at J; junction bases unmatched: 10.

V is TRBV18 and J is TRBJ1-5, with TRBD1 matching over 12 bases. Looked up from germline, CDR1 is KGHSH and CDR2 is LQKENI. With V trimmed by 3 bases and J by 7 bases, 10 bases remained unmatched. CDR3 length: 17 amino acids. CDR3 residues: CASSPTKPGQGAQPQHF. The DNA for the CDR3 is TGTGCCAGCTCACCGACTAAACCGGGACAGGGGGCACAGCCCCAGCATTTT.

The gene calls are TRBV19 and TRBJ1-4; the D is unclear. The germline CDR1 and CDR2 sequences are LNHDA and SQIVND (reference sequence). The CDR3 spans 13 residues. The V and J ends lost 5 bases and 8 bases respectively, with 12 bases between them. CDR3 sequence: CASSAGIHEKLFF. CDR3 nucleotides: TGTGCCAGTAGTGCGGGTATACACGAAAAACTGTTTTTT.

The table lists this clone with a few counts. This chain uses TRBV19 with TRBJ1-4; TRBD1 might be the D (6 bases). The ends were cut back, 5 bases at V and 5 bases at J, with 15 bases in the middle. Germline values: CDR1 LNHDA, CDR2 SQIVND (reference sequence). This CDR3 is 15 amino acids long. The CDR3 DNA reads TGTGCCAGTAGTCAAACGGACAGAAAAAATGAAAAACTGTTTTTT. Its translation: CASSQTDRKNEKLFF.

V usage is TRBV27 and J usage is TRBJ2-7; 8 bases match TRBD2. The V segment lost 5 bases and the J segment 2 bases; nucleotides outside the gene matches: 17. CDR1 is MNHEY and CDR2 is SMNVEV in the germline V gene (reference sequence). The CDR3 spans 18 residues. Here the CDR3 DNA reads TGTGCCAGCAGTCTCCTTGGGGCTTCCGGGACTAGAGCCTACGAGCAGTACTTC. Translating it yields CASSLLGASGTRAYEQYF.

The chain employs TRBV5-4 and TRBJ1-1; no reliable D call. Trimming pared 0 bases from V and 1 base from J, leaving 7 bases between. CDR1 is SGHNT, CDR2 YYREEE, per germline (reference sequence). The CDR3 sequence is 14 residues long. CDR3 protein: CASSLVGTNTEAFF. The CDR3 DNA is TGTGCCAGCAGCTTGGTGGGCACGAACACTGAAGCTTTCTTT. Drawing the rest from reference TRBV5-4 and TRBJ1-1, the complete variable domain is ETGVTQSPTHLIKTRGQQVTLRCSSQSGHNTVSWYQQALGQGPQFIFQYYREEENGRGNFPPRFSGLQFPNYSSELNVNALELDDSALYLCASSLVGTNTEAFFGQGTRLTVV.

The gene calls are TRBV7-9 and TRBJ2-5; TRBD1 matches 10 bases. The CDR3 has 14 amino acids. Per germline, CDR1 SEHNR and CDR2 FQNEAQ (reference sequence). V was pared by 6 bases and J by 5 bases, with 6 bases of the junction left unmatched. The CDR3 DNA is TGTGCCAGCAGACAGACAGGGGGCCGGGAGACCCAGTACTTC. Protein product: CASRQTGGRETQYF.

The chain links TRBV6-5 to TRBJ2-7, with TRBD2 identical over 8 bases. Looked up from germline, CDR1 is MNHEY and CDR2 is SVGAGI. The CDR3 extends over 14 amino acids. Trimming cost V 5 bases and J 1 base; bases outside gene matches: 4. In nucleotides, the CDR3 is TGTGCCAGCAGTCCCGGGACTAGTTCCTACGAGCAGTACTTC. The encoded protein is CASSPGTSSYEQYF.

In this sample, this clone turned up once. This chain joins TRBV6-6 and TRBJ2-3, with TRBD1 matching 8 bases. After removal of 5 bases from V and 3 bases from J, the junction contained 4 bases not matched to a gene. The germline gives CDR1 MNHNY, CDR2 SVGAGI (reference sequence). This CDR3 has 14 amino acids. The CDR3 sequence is CASSPTGGTDTQYF. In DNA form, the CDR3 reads TGTGCCAGCAGTCCTACAGGGGGGACAGATACGCAGTATTTT.

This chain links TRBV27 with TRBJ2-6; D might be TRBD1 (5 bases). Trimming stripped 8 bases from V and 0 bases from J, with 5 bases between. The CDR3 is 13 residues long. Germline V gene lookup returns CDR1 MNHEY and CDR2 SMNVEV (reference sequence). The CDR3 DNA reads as TGTGCCAGCGGGGCCTCTGGGGCCAACGTCCTGACTTTC. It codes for CASGASGANVLTF.

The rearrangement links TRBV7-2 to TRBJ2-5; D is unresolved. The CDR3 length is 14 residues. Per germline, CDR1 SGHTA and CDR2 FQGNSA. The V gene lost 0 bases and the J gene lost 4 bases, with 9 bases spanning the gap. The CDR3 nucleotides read TGTGCCAGCAGCTTAGCGCAGGCCCGAGAGACCCAGTACTTC. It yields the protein CASSLAQARETQYF. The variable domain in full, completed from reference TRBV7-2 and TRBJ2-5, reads GAGVSQSPSNKVTEKGKDVELRCDPISGHTALYWYRQSLGQGLEFLIYFQGNSAPDKSGLPSDRFSAERTGGSVSTLTIQRTQQEDSAVYLCASSLAQARETQYFGPGTRLLVL.

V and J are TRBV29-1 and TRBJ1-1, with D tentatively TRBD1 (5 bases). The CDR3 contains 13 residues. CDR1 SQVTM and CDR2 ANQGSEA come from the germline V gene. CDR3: CTSTRGRGTEAFF. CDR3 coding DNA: TGCACCTCCACGCGGGGTAGGGGCACTGAAGCTTTCTTT.